This TCR beta chain stems from a study of cytomegalovirus exposure and HLA in healthy donors. As for the study in general: Within an early data release were around 80 million unique TCRs drawn from HLA-typed donors.

Vbeta (60) and Jbeta (13) primers were used in the PCR. The protocol was immunoSEQ multiplex PCR, while the TCRdb copy is restricted to in-frame clones and leaves out a portion. The sample has approximately 140,000 clones; about three quarters are singletons. The sample taken for sequencing was PBMCs. The clonotype originates from a woman in her thirties or forties in good health and CMV-seronegative.

The CDR3 reads CASTGAASGINEQFF. DNA for the CDR3: TGTGCCAGCACCGGAGCGGCTAGCGGGATCAATGAGCAGTTCTTC. This chain uses TRBV11-2 with TRBJ2-1; 9 bases are a match to TRBD2. Trimming removed 7 bases from V and 6 bases from J; junction bases left unmatched: 10. Per germline, CDR1 SGHAT and CDR2 FQNNGV. This CDR3 is built from 15 residues.